Following are 21 T cell receptor beta chains from one sample sequenced in a study of Graves' ophthalmopathy and Graves' hyperthyroidism. Amplifying from RNA transcripts, the study obtained TCR beta CDR3 regions. Amplification began with first-round RT-PCR using HTBI primers, then second-round multiplex PCR was performed. TCRdb reprocessed the multiplex PCR reads with MiXCR, giving one entry per CDR3 protein. The table has some 350,000 distinct CDR3 sequences, about 18% seen once. Sequencing was performed on peripheral blood. These receptors came from an adult woman with stable Graves' hyperthyroidism.

In its sample, this clonotype was seen many times. This chain links TRBV2 with TRBJ1-1; TRBD1 matches at 8 bases. Germline lookup yields CDR1 SNHLY and CDR2 FYNNEI. Germline trimming cut 7 bases from V and 3 bases from J; bases unmatched to any gene: 7. The CDR3 runs 14 residues. CDR3 loop: CASTEDRADTEAFF. The CDR3 DNA follows: TGTGCCAGCACGGAGGACAGGGCGGACACTGAAGCTTTCTTT. Full variable domain (missing parts from reference TRBV2 and TRBJ1-1): EPEVTQTPSHQVTQMGQEVILRCVPISNHLYFYWYRQILGQKVEFLVSFYNNEISEKSEIFDDQFSVERPDGSNFTLKIRSTKLEDSAMYFCASTEDRADTEAFFGQGTRLTVV.

The sample holds many counts of this clonotype. The chain recombines TRBV14 with TRBJ1-1; possible D gene TRBD1, 5 bases. Deletions cut 0 bases from V and 4 bases from J, with 18 bases between. Germline lookup yields CDR1 SGHDN and CDR2 FVKESK. The CDR3 contains 17 residues. CDR3 sequence (DNA): TGTGCCAGCAGCCAAGATATTTGGGACGGAGAGCCCACTGAAGCTTTCTTT. Residues: CASSQDIWDGEPTEAFF.

Ten or more counts support this clonotype. The chain carries TRBV6-2 or TRBV6-3 and TRBJ2-7; 7 bases fit TRBD2. Trimming took 2 bases from V and 0 from J; bases not matched to a gene: 7. The germline CDR1 and CDR2 sequences are MNHEY and SVGEGT. The CDR3 has 16 amino acids. The CDR3 loop reads CASSYPSGGSSYEQYF. The CDR3 DNA reads TGTGCCAGCAGTTACCCCAGTGGCGGGAGCTCCTACGAGCAGTACTTC.

Only a few counts were recorded for this clonotype. The chain combines TRBV10-3 with TRBJ2-4; D may be TRBD2 (6 bases). Trimming took off 6 bases at V and 8 bases at J, with 8 bases between the two ends. There are 11 residues in the CDR3. Germline V gene sequence: CDR1 ENHRY, CDR2 SYGVKD. This CDR3 is CAIRSGDIQYF. In nucleotides, the CDR3 is TGTGCCATCAGATCGGGAGACATTCAGTACTTC.

The chain combines TRBV27 with TRBJ2-7; a possible D gene is TRBD1 (6 bases). The germline V and J ends were trimmed by 5 bases and 2 bases, with 19 bases remaining between them. CDR1 and CDR2 (germline): MNHEY, SMNVEV (reference sequence). The CDR3 contains 16 residues. The CDR3 loop reads CASSTNAGVLAYEQYF. The CDR3 nucleotides read TGTGCCAGCAGTACCAACGCAGGGGTTCTTGCCTACGAGCAGTACTTC.

The sample holds many counts of this clonotype. The V gene is TRBV6-5, the J gene TRBJ1-2, with 11 bases aligning to TRBD1. J lost 8 bases, V lost 8 bases, and 7 bases had no gene match. This CDR3 comprises 13 residues. CDR1 MNHEY and CDR2 SVGAGI come from the germline V gene. CDR3 DNA sequence: TGTGCCAGCGAAGGGGACAGGGGGGGAGGCTACACCTTC. It is translated as CASEGDRGGGYTF.

This clonotype has a handful of counts. The genes are TRBV20-1 and TRBJ2-2, with D possibly being TRBD1 (6 bases). The CDR3 contains 13 residues. Trimming pared 6 bases from V and 6 bases from J, leaving 14 bases between. The germline V gene encodes CDR1 DFQATT and CDR2 SNEGSKA (reference sequence). The CDR3 loop is CSATGRMAGELFF. As DNA, the CDR3 is TGCAGTGCCACAGGGAGAATGGCCGGGGAGCTGTTTTTT.

This clonotype was seen many times. The J gene is TRBJ1-1, the V gene TRBV19; D call uncertain. The V and J ends lost 3 bases and 1 base respectively, with 12 bases between them. Germline V gene data show CDR1 as LNHDA and CDR2 as SQIVND (reference sequence). The CDR3 extends over 15 amino acids. The CDR3 loop reads CASSIFAGPNTEAFF. CDR3 DNA: TGTGCCAGTAGTATTTTCGCAGGACCGAACACTGAAGCTTTCTTT.

This clonotype was recorded at least ten times. The gene calls are TRBV20-1 and TRBJ2-7, with 9 bases aligning to TRBD2. The CDR3 consists of 15 residues. Germline CDR1 is DFQATT and CDR2 is SNEGSKA (reference sequence). V was pared by 1 base and J by 2 bases, with 6 bases of the junction left unmatched. The CDR3 loop is CSARGPTSGPYEQYF. In DNA form, the CDR3 reads TGCAGTGCTAGAGGCCCGACTAGCGGCCCCTACGAGCAGTACTTC.

This clonotype was picked up many times. The chain has TRBV12-3 or TRBV12-4 and TRBJ2-5; 7 nucleotides line up with TRBD2. V gave up 8 bases and J gave up 4 bases; unmatched junction bases: 10. The CDR3 length is 14 residues. The DNA of the CDR3 is TGTGCCAGCCGTAAGGGAGGGCCAGGAGAGACCCAGTACTTC. Translated, it gives CASRKGGPGETQYF.

This clonotype was picked up many times. The CDR3 loop reads CSVEGYTF. DNA of the CDR3: TGCAGCGTTGAGGGCTACACCTTC. This sequence joins TRBV29-1 and TRBJ1-2; no clear D. CDR3 length: 8 amino acids. Germline V lookup: CDR1 SQVTM, CDR2 ANQGSEA. V was trimmed by 3 bases and J by 8 bases, leaving 1 base between them.

The chain recombines TRBV18 with TRBJ2-7; D is possibly TRBD1 (5 bases). CDR1 and CDR2 from the germline V gene are KGHSH and LQKENI. Trimming cost V 5 bases and J 2 bases, with 19 bases left between them. This CDR3 has 16 residues. This chain's CDR3 is CASSTYRGIQPYEQYF. CDR3 DNA: TGTGCCAGCTCAACGTATAGGGGTATTCAACCCTACGAGCAGTACTTC.

This clonotype was detected many times. CDR3 protein: CASSLQAGVFYEQYF. CDR3 bases: TGTGCCAGCAGTTTACAGGCAGGGGTATTCTACGAGCAGTACTTC. This sequence joins TRBV28 and TRBJ2-7; possibly TRBD1 for D (6 bases). Trimming removed 2 bases at V and 3 bases at J, with 14 bases between. Germline V CDR1 and CDR2: MDHEN, SYDVKM. This CDR3 comprises 15 residues.

This clonotype was found many times. V gene TRBV6-2 or TRBV6-3 combines with J gene TRBJ2-5; 9 nucleotides line up with TRBD2. CDR3 length equals 21 residues. Trimming took 0 bases from V and 2 from J; bases not matched to a gene: 19. Germline V CDR1 and CDR2: MNHEY, SVGEGT. The CDR3 reads CASSYSSKIAGVISRQETQYF. For the CDR3, the DNA is TGTGCCAGCAGTTACTCGAGTAAGATAGCGGGAGTTATCAGTAGGCAAGAGACCCAGTACTTC.

This clonotype was seen repeatedly, ten times or more. The chain joins TRBV29-1 to TRBJ1-1, with D unclear. The CDR3 length is 13 residues. V shed 1 base and J shed 0 bases, with 6 bases lying between them. CDR1 and CDR2 (germline): SQVTM, ANQGSEA. In DNA, the CDR3 is TGCAGCGTTGAAGCAGCTATGAACACTGAAGCTTTCTTT. Its protein is CSVEAAMNTEAFF. The entire variable domain, with the rest obtained from reference TRBV29-1 and TRBJ1-1, is as follows: SAVISQKPSRDICQRGTSLTIQCQVDSQVTMMFWYRQQPGQSLTLIATANQGSEATYESGFVIDKFPISRPNLTFSTLTVSNMSPEDSSIYLCSVEAAMNTEAFFGQGTRLTVV.

This clonotype has ten or more counts. V is TRBV13 and J is TRBJ2-5, with 11 bases identical to TRBD2. V shed 3 bases, J shed 4 bases, and the junction held 7 bases outside the gene matches. From germline, CDR1 is PRHDT and CDR2 FYEKMQ (reference sequence). The CDR3 loop spans 16 amino acids. The CDR3 DNA reads as TGTGCCAGCAGCTTCTACTTAGCGGGAGGGCGAGAGACCCAGTACTTC. Translating it yields CASSFYLAGGRETQYF.

This clonotype was observed once. Germline is not matched at one junction end, which may reflect a read error. This chain connects TRBV12-3 or TRBV12-4 to TRBJ1-4; no clear D. There are 14 residues in the CDR3. CDR3 bases: TGTGCCAGCAGTTCGGGGAAGGGCGATGAAAAACTGTTGTTT. Its protein is CASSSGKGDEKLLF.

This clonotype was counted ten times or more. This chain joins TRBV6-1 and TRBJ2-2, with D maybe TRBD2 (5 bases). Trimming pared 6 bases from V and 6 bases from J, leaving 11 bases between. Germline V gene sequence: CDR1 MNHNS, CDR2 SASEGT. The CDR3 covers 13 residues. In DNA form, the CDR3 reads TGTGCCAGCAGGCCCACCGGGGCCGGGGAGCTGTTTTTT. This translates into CASRPTGAGELFF.

This clonotype was seen ten or more times. J is TRBJ2-7 and V is TRBV29-1; a weak D match, TRBD1 (6 bases). V lost 4 bases, J lost 4 bases, and 17 bases lay in between. CDR3 length: 14 residues. Germline V gives CDR1 SQVTM, CDR2 ANQGSEA. The CDR3 protein is CSVAPPGHEYEQYF. For the CDR3, the DNA is TGCAGCGTTGCCCCACCGGGACACGAATACGAGCAGTACTTC.

This clonotype was observed at least ten times. At one of its ends the junction is not consistent with the germline gene, which may arise from a read error. This chain uses TRBV6-6 with TRBJ1-5; D gene uncertain. Germline loops: CDR1 MNHNY, CDR2 SVGAGI (reference sequence). CDR3 length: 12 residues. The CDR3 DNA follows: TGTGCCAGCACTTACGGCAATCAGCCCCAGCATTTT. This translates into CASTYGNQPQHF.

This clonotype was observed at least ten times. V and J are TRBV28 and TRBJ2-5; 8 bases align to TRBD2. The germline gives CDR1 MDHEN, CDR2 SYDVKM. Trimming at V came to 5 bases and at J to 2 bases, leaving 13 bases not matched to a gene. CDR3 size: 17 residues. In nucleotides, the CDR3 is TGTGCCAGCAGTCTCGGGCGGAGCGGGAGAGGACAAGAGACCCAGTACTTC. Protein product: CASSLGRSGRGQETQYF.